This T cell receptor (beta chain) originates from a study of blood T cell repertoires in COVID-19. Source study methods: The authors estimated nucleated cell counts from reference gene primer amplification. Profiled with immunoSEQ multiplex PCR; TCRdb holds only in-frame clones, not every one. V, J and clone size derive from that table, while D and trimming were established from the DNA sequence. The sample consists of about 52,000 clones, 70% to 85% of them appearing once. While infection was still active, Seattle patients were enrolled and then followed longitudinally. The CDR3 covers 16 residues. Germline loops: CDR1 SGHDT, CDR2 YYEEEE. The V gene end was trimmed by 2 bases and the J gene end by 1 base; junction bases not matched to a gene: 7.

The chain is built from TRBV5-6 and TRBJ1-1; 8 nucleotides agree with TRBD1. The sequenced sample was peripheral blood. This sequence originates from an elderly man with COVID-19, enrolled during active disease. Here the CDR3 reads CASSFRTGRGNTEAFF. CDR3 nucleotide sequence: TGTGCCAGCAGCTTCCGGACAGGGAGGGGGAACACTGAAGCTTTCTTT.